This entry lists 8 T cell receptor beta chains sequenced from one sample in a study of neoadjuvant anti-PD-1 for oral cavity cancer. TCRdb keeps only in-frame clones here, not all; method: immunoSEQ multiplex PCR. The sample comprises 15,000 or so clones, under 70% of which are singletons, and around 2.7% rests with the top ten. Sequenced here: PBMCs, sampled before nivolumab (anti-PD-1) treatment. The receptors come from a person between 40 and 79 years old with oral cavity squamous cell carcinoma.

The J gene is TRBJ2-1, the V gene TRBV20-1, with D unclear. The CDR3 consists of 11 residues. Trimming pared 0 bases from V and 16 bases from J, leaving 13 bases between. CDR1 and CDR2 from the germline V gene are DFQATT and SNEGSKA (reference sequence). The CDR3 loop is CSARDGPEFFF. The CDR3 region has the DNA TGCAGTGCTAGAGATGGCCCCGAGTTTTTCTTC.

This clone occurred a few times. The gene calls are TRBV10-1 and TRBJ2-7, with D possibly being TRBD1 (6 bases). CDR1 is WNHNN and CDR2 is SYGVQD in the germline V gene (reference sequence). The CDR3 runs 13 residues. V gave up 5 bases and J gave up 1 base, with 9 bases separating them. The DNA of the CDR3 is TGCGCCAGCAGTAAGGGACAATCCTACGAGCAGTACTTC. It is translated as CASSKGQSYEQYF.

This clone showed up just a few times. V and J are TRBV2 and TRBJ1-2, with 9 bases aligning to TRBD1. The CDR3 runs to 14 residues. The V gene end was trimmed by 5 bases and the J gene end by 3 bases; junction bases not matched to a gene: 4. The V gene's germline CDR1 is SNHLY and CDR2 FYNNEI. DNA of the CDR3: TGTGCCAGCAGTTGGGGACAGGGACACTATGGCTACACCTTC. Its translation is CASSWGQGHYGYTF.

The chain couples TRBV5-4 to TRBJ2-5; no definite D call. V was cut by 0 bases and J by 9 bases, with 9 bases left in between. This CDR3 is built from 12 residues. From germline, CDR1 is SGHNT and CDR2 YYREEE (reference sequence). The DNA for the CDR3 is TGTGCCAGCAGCTTGGCCGGCCAGCCCCAGTACTTC. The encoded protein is CASSLAGQPQYF.

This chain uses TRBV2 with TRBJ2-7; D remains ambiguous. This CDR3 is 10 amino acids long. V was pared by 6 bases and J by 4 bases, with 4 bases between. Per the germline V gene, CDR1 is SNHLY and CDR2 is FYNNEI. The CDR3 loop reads CASRRYEQYF. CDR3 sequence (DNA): TGTGCCAGCAGACGGTACGAGCAGTACTTC.

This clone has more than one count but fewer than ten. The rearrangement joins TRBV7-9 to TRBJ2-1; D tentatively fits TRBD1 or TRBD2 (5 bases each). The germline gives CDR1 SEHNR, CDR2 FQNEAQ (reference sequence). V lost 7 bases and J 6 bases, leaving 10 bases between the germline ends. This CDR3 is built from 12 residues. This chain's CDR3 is CASISRGNEQFF. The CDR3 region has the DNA TGTGCCAGCATTTCGAGGGGCAATGAGCAGTTCTTC.

The CDR3 loop reads CASSTVGDNEQFF. In nucleotides, the CDR3 is TGTGCCAGCAGTACGGTAGGCGACAATGAGCAGTTCTTC. The chain employs TRBV6-5 and TRBJ2-1; no clear D. Trimming took 5 bases from V and 5 from J, leaving 10 bases between them. The germline CDR1 and CDR2 sequences are MNHEY and SVGAGI. The CDR3 totals 13 residues.

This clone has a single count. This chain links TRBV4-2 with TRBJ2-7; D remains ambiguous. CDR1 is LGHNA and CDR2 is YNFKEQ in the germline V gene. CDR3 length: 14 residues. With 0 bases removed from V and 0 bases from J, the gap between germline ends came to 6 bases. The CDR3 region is CASSQEGNSYEQYF. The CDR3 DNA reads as TGTGCCAGCAGCCAAGAGGGGAACTCCTACGAGCAGTACTTC.